The 21 T cell receptor beta chains presented below share a single source sample, sequenced in a study of T cell repertoires in cytomegalovirus infection. TCRdb reprocessed the reads via MiXCR and lists one record per CDR3 protein. The sample has 62,000 or so distinct CDR3 sequences; around 21% are singletons. No antigens are known for them. Here the sequenced sample was CD8+ T cells from cultured PBMCs, taken from culture after CMV antigen stimulation. These receptors were taken from a human donor in good health (CMV status not recorded). Some clones in this sample may be carry-over from other donors' samples.

The chain is built from TRBV14 and TRBJ2-1; D not certain. V shed 1 base and J shed 8 bases, with 9 bases lying between them. Germline CDR1 and CDR2: SGHDN and FVKESK. CDR3 length: 13 residues. CDR3 bases: TGTGCCAGCAGCCAAGGAATCCGGGATGAGCAGTTCTTC. Its protein product is CASSQGIRDEQFF.

The chain links TRBV14 to TRBJ2-6; no reliable D call. Trimming pared 0 bases from V and 2 bases from J, leaving 17 bases between. The CDR3 has 19 amino acids. Germline CDR1 reads SGHDN; CDR2 reads FVKESK. The CDR3 reads CASSQDIGSPGPGANVLTF. For the CDR3, the DNA is TGTGCCAGCAGCCAAGATATCGGCTCCCCCGGGCCTGGGGCCAACGTCCTGACTTTC. Based on the CDR3 plus reference TRBV14 and TRBJ2-6, the full variable domain is EAGVTQFPSHSVIEKGQTVTLRCDPISGHDNLYWYRRVMGKEIKFLLHFVKESKQDESGMPNNRFLAERTGGTYSTLKVQPAELEDSGVYFCASSQDIGSPGPGANVLTFGAGSRLTVL.

This clonotype turned up a few times. The V call is TRBV12-3 or TRBV12-4, the J call TRBJ2-5, with D tentatively TRBD2 (5 bases). Between the trimmed V and J ends, which lost 6 bases and 4 bases, there was a span of 15 bases. This CDR3 has 14 amino acids. The DNA of the CDR3 is TGTGCCAGCAGCCCCTCCCGGGGTCTAGAGACCCAGTACTTC. Encoded protein: CASSPSRGLETQYF.

This clonotype was detected many times. The chain employs TRBV7-2 and TRBJ1-5, with D unclear. Germline assignment: CDR1 SGHTA and CDR2 FQGNSA. V was trimmed by 2 bases and J by 11 bases, leaving 28 bases between them. CDR3 size: 18 residues. The CDR3 DNA reads TGTGCCAGCAGCTTATTGGGCCAGGTGGGCGGTGGTGGTGGGGCCCAGCATTTT. Translated: CASSLLGQVGGGGGAQHF.

The gene calls are TRBV7-2 and TRBJ1-1; D may be TRBD1 (6 bases). The CDR3 is 14 residues long. Germline-derived CDR1 and CDR2 are SGHTA and FQGNSA. Trimming removed 8 bases from V and 0 bases from J, with 13 bases in between. CDR3 region: CASVETGLNTEAFF. In DNA, the CDR3 is TGTGCCAGCGTAGAGACAGGCCTGAACACTGAAGCTTTCTTT.

This chain links TRBV4-1 with TRBJ1-3; D gene unclear. V lost 5 bases, J lost 0 bases, and 5 bases lay in between. The germline V gene encodes CDR1 MGHRA and CDR2 YSYEKL. The CDR3 spans 13 residues. The CDR3 DNA is TGCGCCAGCAGCACGGCCTCTGGAAACACCATATATTTT. This codes for CASSTASGNTIYF.

This clonotype has only a few counts. The chain employs TRBV12-3 or TRBV12-4 and TRBJ2-7; D is unclear. This CDR3 is 11 amino acids long. Trimming took off 7 bases at V and 8 bases at J, with 12 bases between the two ends. The DNA for the CDR3 is TGTGCCAGCACCCCTGGAGTACAGCAGTACTTC. This translates into CASTPGVQQYF.

This clonotype showed up just a few times. The V gene is TRBV10-3, the J gene TRBJ2-4; 9 positions match TRBD1. CDR1 ENHRY and CDR2 SYGVKD come from the germline V gene. With 2 bases clipped from V and 3 bases from J, the junction kept 11 bases outside the gene matches. CDR3 size: 18 residues. The CDR3 DNA reads TGTGCCATCAGTGAGAAATGGACAGGGGTTAGAGTCAAAAACATTCAGTACTTC. Its translation: CAISEKWTGVRVKNIQYF.

Only a few counts were recorded for this clonotype. The chain combines TRBV7-2 with TRBJ1-1; perhaps TRBD1 as D (6 bases). V lost 5 bases, J lost 3 bases, and 13 bases lay in between. Germline V gives CDR1 SGHTA, CDR2 FQGNSA. The CDR3 has 14 residues. DNA of the CDR3: TGTGCCAGCAGCCTTAACAGGGTAGACACTGAAGCTTTCTTT. Protein product: CASSLNRVDTEAFF.

The V gene is TRBV20-1, the J gene TRBJ2-1; TRBD2 matches 13 bases. With V trimmed by 1 base and J by 10 bases, 7 bases remained unmatched. Germline V CDR1 and CDR2: DFQATT, SNEGSKA (reference sequence). The CDR3 spans 15 residues. The CDR3 DNA reads as TGCAGTGCTAGAGCTTGGACTAGCGGGGGCCTAGAGCAGTTCTTC. It translates to CSARAWTSGGLEQFF.

The rearrangement uses TRBV7-9 and TRBJ2-2; D call uncertain. Germline V gives CDR1 SEHNR, CDR2 FQNEAQ (reference sequence). The length of the CDR3 is 14 residues. The V gene lost 2 bases and the J gene lost 7 bases, with 11 bases spanning the gap. The CDR3 region is CASSLRVDHGELFF. The CDR3 coding sequence is TGTGCCAGCAGCTTAAGGGTGGACCACGGGGAGCTGTTTTTT.

This chain joins TRBV20-1 and TRBJ2-5; possibly TRBD2 for D (5 bases). The CDR3 is 15 residues long. Germline V gene lookup returns CDR1 DFQATT and CDR2 SNEGSKA (reference sequence). Trimming cost V 0 bases and J 5 bases, with 16 bases left between them. The DNA of the CDR3 is TGCAGTGCTAGAGATTGGCAGAGGGCGCAGGAGACCCAGTACTTC. Residues: CSARDWQRAQETQYF.

This clonotype was counted at least ten times. V is TRBV7-9 and J is TRBJ1-2; tentative D call: TRBD1 (5 bases). The V gene's germline CDR1 is SEHNR and CDR2 FQNEAQ (reference sequence). V shed 4 bases and J shed 7 bases, with 13 bases lying between them. CDR3 length equals 13 residues. This chain's CDR3 is CASSSPGLFGYTF. The CDR3 DNA is TGTGCCAGCAGCTCGCCGGGACTCTTTGGCTACACCTTC.

J is TRBJ2-7 and V is TRBV7-2; D is unclear. V lost 3 bases, J lost 4 bases, and 10 bases lay in between. Germline lookup yields CDR1 SGHTA and CDR2 FQGNSA. The CDR3 runs to 13 residues. The DNA of the CDR3 is TGTGCCAGCAGCTTTAACTTTTTATACGAGCAGTACTTC. Its protein is CASSFNFLYEQYF.

This clonotype was counted only a few times. The rearrangement links TRBV19 to TRBJ1-5, with 7 bases that match TRBD1. The CDR3 length is 15 residues. Germline-derived CDR1 and CDR2 are LNHDA and SQIVND (reference sequence). With V trimmed by 4 bases and J by 0 bases, 3 bases remained unmatched. CDR3: CASSTGTASNQPQHF. CDR3 nucleotides: TGTGCCAGTAGTACCGGGACAGCTAGCAATCAGCCCCAGCATTTT.

This chain uses TRBV7-2 with TRBJ2-5; D possibly corresponds to TRBD2 (6 bases). Per the germline V gene, CDR1 is SGHTA and CDR2 is FQGNSA. V was pared by 5 bases and J by 2 bases, with 15 bases between. The CDR3 is made up of 15 amino acids. The CDR3 here is CASSLSTSSQETQYF. For the CDR3, the DNA is TGTGCCAGCAGCCTCTCAACTAGCTCACAAGAGACCCAGTACTTC. Looking up the rest from reference TRBV7-2 and TRBJ2-5 gives the full variable domain: GAGVSQSPSNKVTEKGKDVELRCDPISGHTALYWYRQSLGQGLEFLIYFQGNSAPDKSGLPSDRFSAERTGGSVSTLTIQRTQQEDSAVYLCASSLSTSSQETQYFGPGTRLLVL.

The V gene is TRBV7-2, the J gene TRBJ1-4, with no clear D. The CDR3 sequence is 15 residues long. With 2 bases removed from V and 0 bases from J, the gap between germline ends came to 7 bases. The V gene's germline CDR1 is SGHTA and CDR2 FQGNSA. CDR3 bases: TGTGCCAGCAGCTTAATCGGTGCAACTAATGAAAAACTGTTTTTT. This codes for CASSLIGATNEKLFF.

This clonotype was seen a handful of times. DNA for the CDR3: TGTGCCAGCAGCGCCCGTCCGGGACAGTATAGCAATCAGCCCCAGCATTTT. Protein: CASSARPGQYSNQPQHF. J is TRBJ1-5 and V is TRBV7-2, with 7 bases fitting TRBD1. V was pared by 5 bases and J by 0 bases, with 10 bases of the junction left unmatched. Germline values: CDR1 SGHTA, CDR2 FQGNSA. The CDR3 consists of 17 residues. The variable domain in full, with the rest retrieved from reference TRBV7-2 and TRBJ1-5, is GAGVSQSPSNKVTEKGKDVELRCDPISGHTALYWYRQSLGQGLEFLIYFQGNSAPDKSGLPSDRFSAERTGGSVSTLTIQRTQQEDSAVYLCASSARPGQYSNQPQHFGDGTRLSIL.

This clonotype turned up a few times. The CDR3 DNA reads as TGCGCCAGCAGCTCCGGGACAGGGGTTGATAATTCACCCCTCCACTTT. It translates to CASSSGTGVDNSPLHF. The chain recombines TRBV5-1 with TRBJ1-6; TRBD1 aligns across 10 bases. The CDR3 sequence is 16 residues long. The J segment lost 5 bases and the V segment lost 3 bases, leaving 5 bases of the junction unmatched. CDR1 SGHRS and CDR2 YFSETQ come from the germline V gene.

V usage is TRBV6-6 and J usage is TRBJ1-2; perhaps TRBD1 as D (6 bases). Trimming removed 6 bases at V and 4 bases at J, with 18 bases between. The CDR3 contains 15 residues. Germline V lookup: CDR1 MNHNY, CDR2 SVGAGI (reference sequence). CDR3 DNA sequence: TGTGCCAGCAGCCTAGAGCGGGCGGGGGCCTATGGCTACACCTTC. Its translation is CASSLERAGAYGYTF.

The chain carries TRBV7-2 and TRBJ1-5, with D possibly matching TRBD1 (5 bases). CDR1 is SGHTA, CDR2 FQGNSA, per germline. The CDR3 length is 15 residues. V gave up 5 bases and J gave up 5 bases, with 16 bases separating them. CDR3 protein: CASSLSPGPHQPQHF. The CDR3 DNA reads TGTGCCAGCAGCCTATCGCCGGGGCCCCATCAGCCCCAGCATTTT.